Detailed here is one T cell receptor beta chain. The data stem from a study of blood T cell repertoires in COVID-19. As for the study in general: Whether acute or convalescent, the COVID-19 samples came from the United States, Italy and Spain. Sample material is recorded as cDNA or gDNA derived from T cells, B-cell-depleted T cells, or PBMCs.

Authors' methods: Reference gene primer amplification in the assay estimated nucleated cell counts. Produced via immunoSEQ multiplex PCR; TCRdb's table is partial and in-frame only. The V and J calls and clone size come from that table; D and trimming were worked out from the DNA. The table lists some 290,000 clones, about nine tenths of them singletons. The CDR3 spans 15 residues. V lost 4 bases to trimming and J lost 4 bases, with 17 bases between them. Germline assignment: CDR1 LGHNA and CDR2 YNFKEQ. The sequence was collected from a woman between 50 and 59 years old who had recovered from COVID-19. The chain employs TRBV4-2 and TRBJ2-7, with a possible D match to TRBD2 (7 bases). Sequenced material: peripheral blood. CDR3 nucleotides: TGTGCCAGCAGCCCCACGGGGGGCAACAGGTACGAGCAGTACTTC. Amino acids: CASSPTGGNRYEQYF.